The sequence of this TCR beta chain was determined in a study of human T cells and chemical hapten exposure. The V end lost 6 bases, the J end lost 1 base, and 16 bases lay between the germline ends. The CDR3 consists of 15 residues. Germline values: CDR1 DFQATT, CDR2 SNEGSKA (reference sequence). Per the original data handling: Samples contained a median of approximately 100,000 TCRs, with a range of about 20,000 to 750,000. TCRdb ran MiXCR on the RACE reads and lists one entry per CDR3 protein. TCRdb's processing, not the study's, gives the V and J calls here. The sample lists tens of thousands of distinct CDR3 sequences; around 7% were seen once. The time point denotes: patch test 2, 6 weeks after DPC sensitization. As for treatment: therapeutic diphenylcyclopropenone sensitization with weekly scalp DPC. This clonotype has ten or more counts. Its cognate antigen is unknown. Study-wide points: Compared with pre-sensitization or healthy control sets, expanded TCRs clustered more.

The chain uses TRBV20-1 and TRBJ1-5; possible D gene TRBD1, 5 bases. The material was whole blood, obtained in connection with sensitization to the hapten diphenylcyclopropenone (DPC). This receptor was obtained from a woman aged 30 to 39 with alopecia areata. Some clones in this sample may be carry-over from other donors' samples. The CDR3 reads CSAIGALRSNQPQHF. The DNA of the CDR3 is TGCAGTGCAATAGGGGCCCTTAGGAGCAATCAGCCCCAGCATTTT.